This record looks at one TCR beta chain sequence and its context. Only a few counts were recorded for this clonotype. Its antigen remains unidentified. Per-base qualities were not stored, and no clone one base away is much larger. This sample is part of a study of CD8 T cells in ankylosing spondylitis listed by TCRdb under 2017. Looking at the study overall: The study set out to find disease-linked TCR variants by profiling T cell receptor beta repertoires in ankylosing spondylitis patients and healthy donors. Peripheral blood was sampled, and synovial fluid was also collected from ankylosing spondylitis patients. The full study cohort comprised 20 to 25 ankylosing spondylitis patients and over a hundred healthy donors. Overall study outcomes, separate from this receptor: The disease-linked clones showed a CD8+ phenotype and occurred at relatively low frequencies in peripheral blood. A TCR beta motif made up of seven or eight highly homologous amino acid variants appeared to be characteristic of blood from ankylosing spondylitis patients. Significant enrichment of the disease-linked clones was reported in matched synovial fluid samples from ankylosing spondylitis patients. Some of the motif variants had been reported before in the synovial fluid and blood of reactive arthritis patients, a finding that suggests common disease-initiation mechanisms.

Data came from an Illumina HiSeq 2500. Quantitative 5'-RACE with molecular barcodes was the method used to prepare the TCR beta libraries. In the source study's methods: Disease-linked TCR variants were identified with a new computational method built on a probabilistic model of VDJ rearrangement. TCRdb applied fastp at Q25 and MiXCR to the public reads, then kept only in-frame beta chains. For every CDR3 protein sequence, its rows merge into one entry that carries the most common genes and DNA. TCRdb, not the original authors, processed these V and J calls. The sample table lists roughly 250,000 distinct CDR3 sequences, approximately 9% of them with a count of one. The ten largest clones add up to 6.5% to 7% of the sample. The CDR3 covers 15 residues, taking in both the cysteine and the phenylalanine. The CDR3 DNA has 45 bases and is translated from base 1. V loses 2 bases, J loses 4 bases, and the germline ends lie 11 bases apart.

The sequenced sample consisted of blood, either unsorted or a sorted T cell fraction (not recorded which). This clonotype originated in a male donor with ankylosing spondylitis or in good health (not recorded which). The chain links TRBV12-3 or TRBV12-4 with TRBJ1-4; the D gene is perhaps TRBD1, on 6 matching bases. The DNA is TGTGCCAGCAGTTTACGGGACACCTATAATGAAAAACTGTTTTTT. This gives the protein CASSLRDTYNEKLFF.